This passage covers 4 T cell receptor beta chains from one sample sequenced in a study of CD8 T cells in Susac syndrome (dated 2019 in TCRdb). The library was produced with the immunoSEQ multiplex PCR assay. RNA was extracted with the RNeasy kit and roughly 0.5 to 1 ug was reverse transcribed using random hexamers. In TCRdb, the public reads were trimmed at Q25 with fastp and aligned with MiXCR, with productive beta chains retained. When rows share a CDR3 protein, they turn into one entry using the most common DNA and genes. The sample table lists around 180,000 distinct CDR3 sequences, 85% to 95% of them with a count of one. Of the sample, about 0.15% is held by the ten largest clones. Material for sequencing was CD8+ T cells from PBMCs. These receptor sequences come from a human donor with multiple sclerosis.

CDR3 nucleotides: TGTGCCAGCAGCTTAGCCTCTGTGTGGGCCTACAATGAGCAGTTCTTC. The encoded protein is CASSLASVWAYNEQFF. The chain couples TRBV13 to TRBJ2-1; D is uncertain. V shed 1 base and J shed 2 bases, with 12 bases lying between them. CDR1 is PRHDT, CDR2 FYEKMQ, per germline (reference sequence). The CDR3 extends over 16 amino acids.

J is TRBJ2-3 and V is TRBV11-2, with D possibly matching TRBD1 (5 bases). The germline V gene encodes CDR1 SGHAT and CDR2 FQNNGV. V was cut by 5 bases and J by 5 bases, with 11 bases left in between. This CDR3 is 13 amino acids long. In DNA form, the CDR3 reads TGTGCCAGCAGCCAATACAGGCTAGATACGCAGTATTTT. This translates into CASSQYRLDTQYF.

The CDR3 nucleotides are TGTGCCAGCCGACCCCCCTACCCGTACCAAGAGACCCAGTACTTC. This translates into CASRPPYPYQETQYF. The chain is built from TRBV27 and TRBJ2-5; D uncertain. V shed 8 bases and J shed 0 bases, with 16 bases lying between them. The germline V gene has CDR1 MNHEY and CDR2 SMNVEV (reference sequence). The CDR3 spans 15 residues.

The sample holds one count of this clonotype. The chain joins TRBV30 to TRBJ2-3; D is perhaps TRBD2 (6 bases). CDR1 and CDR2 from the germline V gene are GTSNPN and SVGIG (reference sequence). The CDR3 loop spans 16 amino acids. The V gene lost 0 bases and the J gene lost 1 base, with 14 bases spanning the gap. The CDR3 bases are TGTGCCTGGAGTGTTCCGGTTTGGGGGGGCACAGATACGCAGTATTTT. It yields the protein CAWSVPVWGGTDTQYF.